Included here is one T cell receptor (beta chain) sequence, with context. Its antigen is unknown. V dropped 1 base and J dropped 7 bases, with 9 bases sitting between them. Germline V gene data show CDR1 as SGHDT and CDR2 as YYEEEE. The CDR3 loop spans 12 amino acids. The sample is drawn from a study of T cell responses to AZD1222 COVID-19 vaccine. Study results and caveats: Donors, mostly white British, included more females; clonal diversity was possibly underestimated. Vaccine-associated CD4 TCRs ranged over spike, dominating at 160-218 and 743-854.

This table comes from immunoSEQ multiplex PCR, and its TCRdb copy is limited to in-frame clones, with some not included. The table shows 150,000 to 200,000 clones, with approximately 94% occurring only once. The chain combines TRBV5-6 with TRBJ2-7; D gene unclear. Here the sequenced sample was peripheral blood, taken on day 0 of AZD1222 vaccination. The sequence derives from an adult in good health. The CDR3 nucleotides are TGTGCCAGCAGCTTGTGGGCTAGAGAGCAGTACTTC. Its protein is CASSLWAREQYF.